Listed here is a single T cell receptor beta chain. Plated together were roughly 200,000 CFSE-labeled responder cells and roughly 200,000 irradiated, violet-dye-labeled stimulator cells. CD3+CD4+ and CD3+CD8+ responders that were proliferating and CFSE-low were sorted post-reaction. These data are taken from a study of graft-versus-host responses after intestinal transplantation. Study-wide results and caveats: Where graft-donor T cell macrochimerism was present, patients had high graft-versus-host to host-versus-graft clonal ratios in allografts.

The data were produced by immunoSEQ multiplex PCR, yet TCRdb's version contains in-frame clones alone and is incomplete. The sample has 15,000 to 20,000 clones; 38% are singletons. The sequenced sample was alloreactive CD4+ T cells from a mixed lymphocyte reaction culture, obtained before intestinal transplant. The subset was: CFSE-low proliferating T cells sorted from roughly six-day pre-transplant mixed lymphocyte reaction (GvH or HvG direction). The origin of this receptor is a human patient who received an intestinal transplant.

CDR3 coding DNA: TGTGCTAGTGCCCACTATTACTCCTACAATGAGCAGTTCTTC. Amino acid sequence: CASAHYYSYNEQFF. V gene TRBV12-5 combines with J gene TRBJ2-1; no clear D gene. The CDR3 covers 14 residues. The ends were cut back, 7 bases at V and 0 bases at J, with 10 bases in the middle. Germline V CDR1 and CDR2: LGHNT, FRNRAP.